A selection of T cell receptor beta chains follows, all from one sample in a study of T cells after yellow fever vaccination. TCRdb reanalysed the 5' RACE reads using MiXCR and keeps one entry per CDR3 protein. The sample has some 260,000 distinct CDR3 sequences, about 5.2% seen once; the top ten hold under 3.5%. The starting material was CD4+ T cells sorted from PBMCs, obtained on the day of the yellow fever booster vaccination. The receptor set was obtained from a young man who received the YFV17D yellow fever vaccine. Each CDR3 is given with its conserved first and last residue. Fields, in order: J gene, V gene, clone size, D gene, CDR3 DNA, CDR3 protein. D genes are given only for firm matches. A clone size is listed for some rows: how often the clone was seen (once, few, many), or a class if it is expanded.

>TRBJ2-3|TRBV7-9|few|.
TGTGCCAGCAGCTTCCCTCTGGGGACGGCCGCTAGCACAGATACGCAGTATTTT
CASSFPLGTAASTDTQYF
>TRBJ1-4|TRBV19|many|TRBD1
TGTGCCAGTGGCGATCCGGGACAGGGCTCAAGGAGGTCCCTGTTTTTT
CASGDPGQGSRRSLFF
>TRBJ2-5|TRBV7-2|many|.
TGTGCCAGCAGCCCAGGACGGTTTCAAGAGACCCAGTACTTC
CASSPGRFQETQYF
>TRBJ1-4|TRBV6-6|many|.
TGTGCCAGCAGTCTCCGGGCCCCTGAAAAACTGTTTTTT
CASSLRAPEKLFF
>TRBJ2-5|TRBV5-1|few|TRBD2
TGCGCCAGCAGCACGGGACTAGCGGGATCAGAGACCCAGTACTTC
CASSTGLAGSETQYF
>TRBJ2-6|TRBV18|few|.
TGTGCCAGCTCGCCGGGGCAAACTGGGGCCAACGTCCTGACTTTC
CASSPGQTGANVLTF
>TRBJ2-5|TRBV24-1|few|.
TGTGCCACCAGTGATTTGTTTCTCAGGTACCAAGAGACCCAGTACTTC
CATSDLFLRYQETQYF
>TRBJ2-5|TRBV5-1|many|TRBD2
TGCGCCAGCAGTAAAGAGCGGGGAGAGACCCAGTACTTC
CASSKERGETQYF
>TRBJ2-7|TRBV15|few|.
TGTGCCACCAGCATCCAGGGAAATCAGCAGTACTTC
CATSIQGNQQYF
>TRBJ2-3|TRBV5-4|.|.
TGTGCCAGCAGCGAAGGGGGGGCCCGAGGCCCAGATACGCAGTATTTT
CASSEGGARGPDTQYF
>TRBJ2-1|TRBV4-2|few|.
TGTGCCAGCAGCCCGACGCCGTTCTTCAATGAGCAGTTCTTC
CASSPTPFFNEQFF
>TRBJ1-1|TRBV5-1|.|.
TGCGCCAGCAGCTTTCTGGGGACTAACACTGAAGCTTTCTTT
CASSFLGTNTEAFF
>TRBJ1-1|TRBV29-1|many|.
TGCAGCGTTGGGAGCCGGAACACTGAAGCTTTCTTT
CSVGSRNTEAFF
>TRBJ2-4|TRBV5-6|few|.
TGTGCCAGCAGTTTAACAGGGGCCAAAAACATTCAGTACTTC
CASSLTGAKNIQYF
>TRBJ1-3|TRBV12-3/TRBV12-4|.|TRBD1
TGTGCCAGCAGGGACAGGGTAATGACTGGAAACACCATATATTTT
CASRDRVMTGNTIYF
>TRBJ2-7|TRBV18|many|.
TGTGCCAGCTCACCAGTAAACCACGAGCAGTACTTC
CASSPVNHEQYF
>TRBJ1-1|TRBV7-2|many|TRBD1
TGTGCCAGCAGCTTAGCGGGGGCAGGGGGCCGTAGCACTGAAGCTTTCTTT
CASSLAGAGGRSTEAFF
>TRBJ1-6|TRBV9|few|.
TGTGCCAGCAGCGTTGGCAGCTATAATTCACCCCTCCACTTT
CASSVGSYNSPLHF
>TRBJ2-3|TRBV7-2|many|TRBD2
TGTGCCAGCAGTCCTAGGGACAGCGGGGGGCGTACGCAGTATTTT
CASSPRDSGGRTQYF
>TRBJ2-5|TRBV5-1|.|TRBD1
TGCGCCAGCAGCCCCCTGACAGGGGGGTTGGAGACCCAGTACTTC
CASSPLTGGLETQYF
>TRBJ1-2|TRBV24-1|.|.
TGTGCCACCAGTGATTTGGCCTATGGCTACACCTTC
CATSDLAYGYTF
>TRBJ2-5|TRBV5-1|many|.
TGCGCCAGCAGCTTATGGGGGCCCGGAGAGACCCAGTACTTC
CASSLWGPGETQYF
>TRBJ2-1|TRBV5-5|.|.
TGTGCCAGCAGCTCGCCTCGTAGAGCGGGTGAGCAGTTCTTC
CASSSPRRAGEQFF
>TRBJ2-5|TRBV24-1|many|TRBD2
TGTGCCACCAGTGAGGGGTTACTAGCGGACCAAGAGACCCAGTACTTC
CATSEGLLADQETQYF
>TRBJ2-5|TRBV12-3/TRBV12-4|.|TRBD2
TGTGCCAGCAGCCCCCCAGCGGGGGGGCGAGAGACCCAGTACTTC
CASSPPAGGRETQYF
>TRBJ2-2|TRBV20-1|.|TRBD1
TGCAGTGCTAGAGCCCGGGACAGGGGGCAGGGCGGGGAGCTGTTTTTT
CSARARDRGQGGELFF
>TRBJ1-2|TRBV12-3/TRBV12-4|few|TRBD1
TGTGCCAGCAGTCCCAGGGGGCATGGCTACACCTTC
CASSPRGHGYTF
>TRBJ2-3|TRBV2|.|.
TGTGCCAGTAATTTTGATGGGATTCCTGATACGCAGTATTTT
CASNFDGIPDTQYF
>TRBJ2-1|TRBV29-1|many|TRBD2
TGCAGCGCCCAGCGGGGGGACAATGAGCAGTTCTTC
CSAQRGDNEQFF
>TRBJ1-4|TRBV5-1|many|.
TGCGCCAGCAGCCCGGGACAACCAACTAATGAAAAACTGTTTTTT
CASSPGQPTNEKLFF
>TRBJ2-7|TRBV10-1|many|.
TGCGCCAGCAGTGGACTAGTAGGGGCCTACGAGCAGTACTTC
CASSGLVGAYEQYF
>TRBJ1-1|TRBV18|few|.
TGTGCCAGCTCACAACCGGACAACACTGAAGCTTTCTTT
CASSQPDNTEAFF
>TRBJ1-2|TRBV7-9|.|.
TGTGCCAGCAGCCGGACGCATCAGCATGGCTACACCTTC
CASSRTHQHGYTF
>TRBJ2-7|TRBV11-1|.|.
TGTGCCAGCAGACGGAACCGGGCCAGGGGTTACGAGCAGTACTTC
CASRRNRARGYEQYF
>TRBJ1-6|TRBV12-3/TRBV12-4|few|.
TGTGCCAGCAGTTTTCCCCCTTCACCCCTCCACTTT
CASSFPPSPLHF
>TRBJ1-3|TRBV5-1|many|.
TGCGCCAGCAGCTTGTACGGGGACGGCAACACCATATATTTT
CASSLYGDGNTIYF
>TRBJ2-1|TRBV29-1|few|.
TGCAGCGTTGGTGGCAGCTCCTCCTACAATGAGCAGTTCTTC
CSVGGSSSYNEQFF